This T cell receptor beta chain was profiled in a study of Tregs in tolerant kidney transplant recipients. About the study: Sorting used antibodies to exclude donor cells.

The germline gives CDR1 SNHLY, CDR2 FYNNEI. The CDR3 sequence is 16 residues long. Trimming took 6 bases from V and 5 from J, leaving 20 bases between them. Method: immunoSEQ multiplex PCR; TCRdb's copy keeps in-frame clones and lacks some. In the table there are about 2,400 clones, about two fifths of which are singletons. As concerns this clone: What it binds is unknown.

The chain employs TRBV2 and TRBJ2-1; tentative D call: TRBD2 (5 bases). The sequencing sample was made of Tregs from blood cultured with allogeneic cells. This TCR derives from a human donor in good health. The CDR3 DNA reads as TGTGCCAGCAGATCGGACTGGATGCGAGAGCACAATGAGCAGTTCTTC. Protein sequence: CASRSDWMREHNEQFF. Variable domain in full (rest from reference TRBV2 and TRBJ2-1): EPEVTQTPSHQVTQMGQEVILRCVPISNHLYFYWYRQILGQKVEFLVSFYNNEISEKSEIFDDQFSVERPDGSNFTLKIRSTKLEDSAMYFCASRSDWMREHNEQFFGPGTRLTVL.